This T cell receptor (beta chain) was identified in a study of vaccination and CD4 T cells after COVID-19. Study summary: Stimulation of the cells used overlapping spike peptide pools from SARS-CoV-2 and from the common cold coronaviruses HCoV-NL63, HCoV-OC43 and HCoV-229E. A CEFX pool, an HIV-1 Nef pool, or no peptide went to control cultures.

Treatment specified: approximately 9-day PBMC culture with coronavirus spike peptide pools or control peptides (ViraFEST assay). With the Oncomine TCR Beta short-read assay, DNA from cultured CD4+ T cells was sequenced. TCRdb independently ran MiXCR on the PCR reads; one entry per CDR3 protein. The table shows nearly 15,000 distinct CDR3 sequences, with roughly 50% occurring only once. The germline gives CDR1 SGHNT, CDR2 YENEEA. There are 15 residues in the CDR3. Trimming removed 0 bases from V and 0 bases from J, with 9 bases in between. Points on this clonotype: Its antigen remains unidentified.

V and J are TRBV11-3 and TRBJ2-7, with D uncertain. The receptor was isolated from a human donor who had recovered from COVID-19. The sequenced sample consisted of CD4+ T cells from blood, cultured in vitro. For the CDR3, the DNA is TGTGCCAGCAGCTTAGATGGGCCCTCCTCCTACGAGCAGTACTTC. Its protein product is CASSLDGPSSYEQYF.